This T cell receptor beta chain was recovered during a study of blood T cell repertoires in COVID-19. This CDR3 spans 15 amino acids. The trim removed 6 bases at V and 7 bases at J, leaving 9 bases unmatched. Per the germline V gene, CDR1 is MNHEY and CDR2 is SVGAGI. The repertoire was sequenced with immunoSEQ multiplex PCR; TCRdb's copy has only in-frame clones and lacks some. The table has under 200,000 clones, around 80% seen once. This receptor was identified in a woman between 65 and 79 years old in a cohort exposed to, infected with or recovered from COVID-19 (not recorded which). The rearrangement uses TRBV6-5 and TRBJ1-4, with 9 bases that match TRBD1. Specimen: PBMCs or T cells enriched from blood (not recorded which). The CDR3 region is CASSLTGQGGEKLFF. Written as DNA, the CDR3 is TGTGCCAGCAGCCTCACGGGACAGGGAGGTGAAAAACTGTTTTTT.